One sample yielded the 27 T cell receptor beta chains listed below, sequenced in a study of blood T cell repertoires in COVID-19. Here immunoSEQ multiplex PCR was the method, and the copy in TCRdb shows in-frame clones only, minus some. The repertoire holds about 410,000 clones, with 89% as singletons. Source material: peripheral blood. These receptors were collected from a woman between 35 and 50 years old with COVID-19, enrolled during active disease.

The chain combines TRBV19 with TRBJ1-4, with D maybe TRBD1 (5 bases). With 6 bases removed from V and 4 bases from J, the gap between germline ends came to 9 bases. Germline CDR1 reads LNHDA; CDR2 reads SQIVND (reference sequence). This CDR3 comprises 13 residues. Here the CDR3 DNA reads TGTGCCAGTAGAGCCAGGGTTAATGAAAAACTGTTTTTT. Protein: CASRARVNEKLFF.

The chain joins TRBV9 to TRBJ2-3; D not resolved. CDR1 and CDR2 from the germline V gene are SGDLS and YYNGEE. V was shortened by 0 bases and J by 1 base, with 12 bases between the two germline ends. The CDR3 is made up of 16 amino acids. The CDR3: CASSVALAVGTDTQYF. The CDR3 nucleotides are TGTGCCAGCAGCGTAGCTCTGGCAGTTGGCACAGATACGCAGTATTTT.

The CDR3 here is CASSPSRGDYNEQFF. CDR3 nucleotides: TGTGCCAGCAGTCCCTCCCGGGGAGACTACAATGAGCAGTTCTTC. This chain connects TRBV28 to TRBJ2-1; possible D gene TRBD2, 5 bases. This CDR3 region has 15 residues. Between the trimmed V and J ends, which lost 5 bases and 3 bases, there was a span of 14 bases. CDR1 and CDR2 from the germline V gene are MDHEN and SYDVKM.

The chain links TRBV5-6 to TRBJ2-3; a possible D gene is TRBD2 (6 bases). CDR3 size: 13 residues. Germline V gene lookup returns CDR1 SGHDT and CDR2 YYEEEE. V was trimmed by 4 bases and J by 2 bases, leaving 8 bases between them. The CDR3 region is CASSPGVTDTQYF. DNA of the CDR3: TGTGCCAGCAGCCCGGGAGTCACAGATACGCAGTATTTT.

The chain combines TRBV5-8 with TRBJ2-1; TRBD2 agrees at 8 bases. This CDR3 region has 15 residues. CDR1 is SGHTS, CDR2 YDEGEE, per germline. Unmatched junction bases numbered 6, after V lost 1 base and J lost 6 bases. The CDR3 DNA reads TGTGCCAGCAGCTTGCGGGGGGGTACGGGCAATGAGCAGTTCTTC. This codes for CASSLRGGTGNEQFF.

J is TRBJ1-1 and V is TRBV12-3 or TRBV12-4; D gene uncertain. Trimming shortened V by 2 bases and J by 6 bases, and 10 bases separated the two germline ends. CDR3 size: 13 residues. The CDR3 DNA follows: TGTGCCAGCAGTTTAATCGGAGAGGCTGAAGCTTTCTTT. Protein product: CASSLIGEAEAFF.

This clone was recorded only once. The gene calls are TRBV28 and TRBJ1-1; 11 bases are a match to TRBD1. V trimming: 5 bases; J trimming: 10 bases; junction bases outside the gene matches: 6. This CDR3 spans 13 amino acids. CDR1 MDHEN and CDR2 SYDVKM come from the germline V gene. CDR3 residues: CASSPPDRGLAFF. CDR3 nucleotide sequence: TGTGCCAGCAGTCCACCGGACAGGGGGCTAGCTTTCTTT. The full variable domain, completed using reference TRBV28 and TRBJ1-1, is DVKVTQSSRYLVKRTGEKVFLECVQDMDHENMFWYRQDPGLGLRLIYFSYDVKMKEKGDIPEGYSVSREKKERFSLILESASTNQTSMYLCASSPPDRGLAFFGQGTRLTVV.

V usage is TRBV29-1 and J usage is TRBJ2-3; 7 bases map to TRBD2. V was clipped by 7 bases and J by 0 bases; unmatched bases: 4. Per germline, CDR1 SQVTM and CDR2 ANQGSEA. The CDR3 sequence is 13 residues long. CDR3 in DNA: TGCAGCGACCAGCGGGGAAGCACAGATACGCAGTATTTT. As protein: CSDQRGSTDTQYF.

The chain combines TRBV7-6 with TRBJ1-4, with 10 bases that match TRBD1. V was clipped by 5 bases and J by 3 bases; unmatched bases: 6. This CDR3 spans 16 amino acids. Germline V lookup: CDR1 SGHVS, CDR2 FNYEAQ. The CDR3 sequence is CASSRDRGGPNEKLFF. The CDR3 DNA follows: TGTGCCAGCAGCCGGGACAGGGGCGGTCCTAATGAAAAACTGTTTTTT.

This clone occurred once. This rearrangement joins TRBV6-6 to TRBJ2-1, with 12 bases identical to TRBD2. The V segment lost 5 bases and the J segment 0 bases; nucleotides outside the gene matches: 14. The CDR3 runs 20 residues. CDR1 and CDR2 (germline): MNHNY, SVGAGI (reference sequence). The CDR3 reads CASSPGGTSGRSSSYNEQFF. CDR3 in DNA: TGTGCCAGCAGTCCAGGGGGAACTAGCGGGAGGTCGAGCTCCTACAATGAGCAGTTCTTC.

The genes are TRBV7-8 and TRBJ2-7; TRBD2 agrees at 8 bases. This CDR3 has 16 amino acids. V gave up 3 bases and J gave up 4 bases; unmatched junction bases: 11. Germline V gene lookup returns CDR1 SGHVS and CDR2 FQNEAQ. The chain's CDR3 is CASSLSVIAGRYEQYF. The CDR3 DNA reads as TGTGCCAGCAGCTTGTCCGTGATAGCGGGACGGTACGAGCAGTACTTC. Together with reference TRBV7-8 and TRBJ2-7, the CDR3 gives the full variable domain: GAGVSQSPRYKVAKRGQDVALRCDPISGHVSLFWYQQALGQGPEFLTYFQNEAQLDKSGLPSDRFFAERPEGSVSTLKIQRTQQEDSAVYLCASSLSVIAGRYEQYFGPGTRLTVT.

The rearrangement uses TRBV2 and TRBJ1-5; the D gene is possibly TRBD1 (5 bases). Germline CDR1 SNHLY, CDR2 FYNNEI. V lost 7 bases and J 4 bases, leaving 14 bases between the germline ends. The CDR3 spans 14 residues. The CDR3 DNA is TGTGCCAGCAAGGGCGGGGGAAGGAATCAGCCCCAGCATTTT. Protein product: CASKGGGRNQPQHF.

The V call is TRBV3-1 (or the pseudogene TRBV3-2), the J call TRBJ2-5; 9 nucleotides match TRBD1. This CDR3 comprises 15 residues. The germline CDR1 and CDR2 sequences are LGHDT and YNNKEL (reference sequence). J lost 5 bases, V lost 3 bases, and 7 bases had no gene match. The CDR3 spells CASSHPGQGFETQYF. The CDR3 nucleotides are TGTGCCAGCAGCCACCCGGGACAGGGCTTCGAGACCCAGTACTTC.

This chain uses TRBV30 with TRBJ2-2; D not certain. The germline gives CDR1 GTSNPN, CDR2 SVGIG (reference sequence). Trimming removed 2 bases from V and 5 bases from J, with 12 bases in between. The CDR3 is 14 amino acids. The CDR3 loop is CAWSPLDATGELFF. The CDR3 DNA is TGTGCCTGGAGTCCCCTAGACGCAACCGGGGAGCTGTTTTTT. The variable domain in full, completed from reference TRBV30 and TRBJ2-2, reads SQTIHQWPATLVQPVGSPLSLECTVEGTSNPNLYWYRQAAGRGLQLLFYSVGIGQISSEVPQNLSASRPQDRQFILSSKKLLLSDSGFYLCAWSPLDATGELFFGEGSRLTVL.

The V and J genes are TRBV30 and TRBJ2-5; TRBD2 aligns across 8 bases. V trimming: 2 bases; J trimming: 5 bases; junction bases outside the gene matches: 10. CDR3 size: 15 residues. Germline CDR1 and CDR2: GTSNPN and SVGIG (reference sequence). CDR3 sequence: CAWSTGAGVYETQYF. CDR3 bases: TGTGCCTGGAGTACCGGAGCGGGAGTATATGAGACCCAGTACTTC.

This chain links TRBV28 with TRBJ1-2; 8 bases align to TRBD1. Trimming took 5 bases from V and 4 from J; bases not matched to a gene: 9. This CDR3 is 15 amino acids long. The germline V gene encodes CDR1 MDHEN and CDR2 SYDVKM. This chain's CDR3 is CASSPPDRGRYGYTF. CDR3 nucleotide sequence: TGTGCCAGCAGTCCCCCCGACAGGGGCCGCTATGGCTACACCTTC.

The chain has TRBV5-4 and TRBJ1-1, with 7 bases aligning to TRBD1. The CDR3 covers 14 residues. V trimming: 4 bases; J trimming: 6 bases; junction bases outside the gene matches: 9. Germline V lookup: CDR1 SGHNT, CDR2 YYREEE (reference sequence). The CDR3 reads CASSTTGLIPEAFF. The CDR3 DNA follows: TGTGCCAGCAGCACGACAGGGTTAATACCTGAAGCTTTCTTT.

This chain uses TRBV4-3 with TRBJ2-6, with a possible D match to TRBD1 (6 bases). Germline V gene lookup returns CDR1 LGHNA and CDR2 YSLEER. CDR3 length equals 18 residues. V gave up 2 bases and J gave up 1 base, with 15 bases separating them. The CDR3 nucleotides are TGCGCCAGCAGCCAATTCTCGGGACAATCTTCTGGGGCCAACGTCCTGACTTTC. Protein sequence: CASSQFSGQSSGANVLTF.

The genes are TRBV12-3 or TRBV12-4 and TRBJ1-1, with D unresolved. The CDR3 has 13 amino acids. The germline V and J ends were trimmed by 1 base and 0 bases, with 3 bases remaining between them. CDR3 residues: CASSLVVNTEAFF. For the CDR3, the DNA is TGTGCCAGCAGTTTAGTAGTGAACACTGAAGCTTTCTTT.

This clone has only one observation. The chain employs TRBV6-2 or TRBV6-3 and TRBJ2-2; weak D call: TRBD1 (5 bases). The CDR3 contains 13 residues. V gave up 6 bases and J gave up 6 bases, with 11 bases separating them. In germline, CDR1 is MNHEY, CDR2 SVGEGT. The CDR3 DNA reads TGTGCCAGCAGCTTAGTACAGGCCGGGGAGCTGTTTTTT. Translated: CASSLVQAGELFF.

The chain employs TRBV7-2 and TRBJ1-2, with D maybe TRBD1 (5 bases). The CDR3 has 15 amino acids. Trimming removed 5 bases from V and 6 bases from J, with 19 bases in between. Germline values: CDR1 SGHTA, CDR2 FQGNSA. The CDR3 bases are TGTGCCAGCAGCCCCTTTACGGGAGGGGAGAATGGCTACACCTTC. Protein: CASSPFTGGENGYTF.

V and J are TRBV19 and TRBJ2-7; 10 bases agree with TRBD2. Per germline, CDR1 LNHDA and CDR2 SQIVND (reference sequence). The J segment lost 6 bases and the V segment lost 5 bases, leaving 10 bases of the junction unmatched. This CDR3 has 15 amino acids. This CDR3 is CASSLETSGWAEQYF. DNA of the CDR3: TGTGCCAGTAGTCTTGAGACTAGCGGGTGGGCCGAGCAGTACTTC.

This chain joins TRBV12-5 and TRBJ2-7; 9 bases map to TRBD1. J was trimmed by 0 bases and V by 1 base; bases with no gene match: 7. The CDR3 spans 17 residues. Germline V gene lookup returns CDR1 LGHNT and CDR2 FRNRAP. For the CDR3, the DNA is TGTGCTAGTGGTTTGGCGACCGGGACAGGGCTCTCCTACGAGCAGTACTTC. Translating gives CASGLATGTGLSYEQYF.

V usage is TRBV15 and J usage is TRBJ1-1, with D maybe TRBD1 (5 bases). Per the germline V gene, CDR1 is LNHNV and CDR2 is YYDKDF (reference sequence). CDR3 size: 14 residues. The V gene lost 4 bases and the J gene lost 1 base, with 10 bases spanning the gap. CDR3 sequence reads: CATSKGRENTEAFF. The CDR3 DNA sequence: TGTGCCACCAGCAAGGGCAGGGAGAACACTGAAGCTTTCTTT.

The V and J genes are TRBV9 and TRBJ2-2, with D possibly being TRBD1 (6 bases). V lost 2 bases and J 6 bases, leaving 17 bases between the germline ends. Germline CDR1 SGDLS, CDR2 YYNGEE. This CDR3 has 16 amino acids. The chain's CDR3 is CASSVRGHGNPGELFF. The CDR3 region has the DNA TGTGCCAGCAGCGTGAGGGGACACGGTAACCCCGGGGAGCTGTTTTTT.

The chain uses TRBV19 and TRBJ1-5; possible D gene TRBD1, 6 bases. Germline CDR1 LNHDA, CDR2 SQIVND (reference sequence). Trimming cost V 5 bases and J 6 bases, with 17 bases left between them. There are 15 residues in the CDR3. CDR3 DNA sequence: TGTGCCAGTAGTCGCTACAGGGATGGTGGTCAGCCCCAGCATTTT. Translating it yields CASSRYRDGGQPQHF.

In DNA form, the CDR3 reads TGTGCCAGCAGTATCCATAGCAATCAGCCCCAGCATTTT. Amino acid sequence: CASSIHSNQPQHF. V and J are TRBV6-5 and TRBJ1-5; no firm D call. V was cut by 5 bases and J by 0 bases, with 5 bases left in between. Looked up from germline, CDR1 is MNHEY and CDR2 is SVGAGI. The CDR3 is made up of 13 amino acids.